A single sample is the source of the 17 T cell receptor beta chains below, sequenced in a study of identifying expanded T cells in peripheral blood. Produced via immunoSEQ multiplex PCR; TCRdb's table is partial and in-frame only. Of more than 45,000 clones listed, approximately 89% are singletons. Sample: blood. The receptors here all came from a person between 18 and 75 years old in good health.

The chain uses TRBV9 and TRBJ2-3; a possible D gene is TRBD2 (6 bases). CDR1 and CDR2 from the germline V gene are SGDLS and YYNGEE. The CDR3 is 15 amino acids. The V and J ends lost 0 bases and 2 bases respectively, with 10 bases between them. The DNA of the CDR3 is TGTGCCAGCAGCGTAGGCGCGGGGTCCACAGATACGCAGTATTTT. Its protein product is CASSVGAGSTDTQYF.

CDR3 loop: CASSTGLAGGGETQYF. The CDR3 nucleotides are TGTGCCAGCAGTACCGGACTAGCGGGGGGAGGGGAGACCCAGTACTTC. The chain links TRBV2 to TRBJ2-5, with 14 bases that match TRBD2. Germline V gives CDR1 SNHLY, CDR2 FYNNEI. V dropped 5 bases and J dropped 5; count of bases not matched to a gene: 7. The CDR3 sequence is 16 residues long.

The gene calls are TRBV9 and TRBJ2-1, with TRBD2 identical over 7 bases. Trimming cost V 7 bases and J 2 bases; bases outside gene matches: 6. The CDR3 loop spans 14 amino acids. Germline CDR1 reads SGDLS; CDR2 reads YYNGEE. DNA for the CDR3: TGTGCCAGCTCTCGGGGACTAACCTACAATGAGCAGTTCTTC. It yields the protein CASSRGLTYNEQFF.

CDR3: CASRREEAGELFF. CDR3 nucleotides: TGTGCCAGCAGACGGGAGGAGGCCGGGGAGCTGTTTTTT. The chain combines TRBV9 with TRBJ2-2; 7 bases are a match to TRBD2. V gave up 5 bases and J gave up 6 bases; unmatched junction bases: 4. The germline V gene has CDR1 SGDLS and CDR2 YYNGEE. The CDR3 spans 13 residues.

The chain has TRBV10-2 and TRBJ2-1, with no clear D. Germline V gene data show CDR1 as WSHSY and CDR2 as SAAADI. V was pared by 2 bases and J by 10 bases, with 15 bases between. The length of the CDR3 is 14 residues. CDR3 nucleotide sequence: TGCGCCAGCAGTGAGACCCGGACGGTGGGAGAGCAGTTCTTC. Translation gives CASSETRTVGEQFF.

The V call is TRBV13, the J call TRBJ2-7; D ambiguous. The CDR3 sequence is 12 residues long. V was cut by 5 bases and J by 6 bases, with 11 bases left in between. Germline assignment: CDR1 PRHDT and CDR2 FYEKMQ (reference sequence). CDR3 sequence: CASSGNKREQYF. CDR3 coding DNA: TGTGCCAGCAGCGGGAATAAACGCGAGCAGTACTTC.

The J gene is TRBJ2-5, the V gene TRBV11-2; a weak D match, TRBD2 (5 bases). V was pared by 11 bases and J by 5 bases, with 21 bases between. Germline V gene lookup returns CDR1 SGHAT and CDR2 FQNNGV. The length of the CDR3 is 14 residues. CDR3 sequence (DNA): TGTGCCTCGCTCGCTTCTACATCGGGGGAGACCCAGTACTTC. As protein: CASLASTSGETQYF.

The V call is TRBV7-2, the J call TRBJ1-5; perhaps TRBD1 as D (5 bases). Germline assignment: CDR1 SGHTA and CDR2 FQGNSA. The length of the CDR3 is 14 residues. Trimming stripped 5 bases from V and 7 bases from J, with 15 bases between. In nucleotides, the CDR3 is TGTGCCAGCAGCCCGAGGGGAGAGAGCCAGCCCCAGCATTTT. Protein sequence: CASSPRGESQPQHF.

The chain carries TRBV6-5 and TRBJ1-2; 11 bases match TRBD1. After removal of 6 bases from V and 8 bases from J, the junction contained 8 bases not matched to a gene. The CDR3 loop spans 14 amino acids. Germline V lookup: CDR1 MNHEY, CDR2 SVGAGI. CDR3 nucleotides: TGTGCCAGCAGACCGGGACAGGGGGTTTGGGGCTACACCTTC. It encodes CASRPGQGVWGYTF.

A single count supports this clone. The rearrangement joins TRBV27 to TRBJ2-2, with 7 bases lining up with TRBD2. V was pared by 0 bases and J by 4 bases, with 8 bases of the junction left unmatched. The CDR3 covers 17 residues. CDR1 and CDR2 from the germline V gene are MNHEY and SMNVEV (reference sequence). CDR3 nucleotides: TGTGCCAGCAGTTTATCGTGGGAGGGCCTTCGCACCGGGGAGCTGTTTTTT. As protein: CASSLSWEGLRTGELFF.

This chain uses TRBV29-1 with TRBJ1-2; D possibly corresponds to TRBD1 (6 bases). Per the germline V gene, CDR1 is SQVTM and CDR2 is ANQGSEA. The germline V and J ends were trimmed by 2 bases and 6 bases, with 10 bases remaining between them. CDR3 length: 12 amino acids. The CDR3 sequence: CSVETQGHGYTF. Here the CDR3 DNA reads TGCAGCGTTGAAACGCAGGGGCATGGCTACACCTTC.

The chain is built from TRBV15 and TRBJ2-2; possible D gene TRBD2, 6 bases. This CDR3 is built from 13 residues. V lost 3 bases and J 6 bases, leaving 8 bases between the germline ends. CDR1 and CDR2 from the germline V gene are LNHNV and YYDKDF (reference sequence). CDR3 sequence: CATSSPGAGELFF. The CDR3 bases are TGTGCCACCAGCAGTCCGGGGGCCGGGGAGCTGTTTTTT.

This clone was seen a single time. This chain links TRBV18 with TRBJ2-3, with D perhaps TRBD1 (5 bases). The CDR3 is made up of 14 amino acids. Per the germline V gene, CDR1 is KGHSH and CDR2 is LQKENI. Deletions cut 3 bases from V and 2 bases from J, with 9 bases between. CDR3 sequence: CASSPKGHTDTQYF. The CDR3 DNA sequence: TGTGCCAGCTCACCTAAGGGGCACACAGATACGCAGTATTTT. Looking up the rest from reference TRBV18 and TRBJ2-3 gives the full variable domain: NAGVMQNPRHLVRRRGQEARLRCSPMKGHSHVYWYRQLPEEGLKFMVYLQKENIIDESGMPKERFSAEFPKEGPSILRIQQVVRGDSAAYFCASSPKGHTDTQYFGPGTRLTVL.

V and J are TRBV7-2 and TRBJ1-2, with D uncertain. Germline V gene lookup returns CDR1 SGHTA and CDR2 FQGNSA. The CDR3 sequence is 13 residues long. Trimming left V 7 bases short and J 4 bases short, with 13 bases between. CDR3 in DNA: TGTGCCAGCAACCGGATGACGGTCTATGGCTACACCTTC. Its protein product is CASNRMTVYGYTF.

This rearrangement joins TRBV19 to TRBJ1-5; D is undetermined. V shed 5 bases and J shed 4 bases, with 9 bases lying between them. This CDR3 contains 13 residues. Germline assignment: CDR1 LNHDA and CDR2 SQIVND (reference sequence). This CDR3 reads CASSPGFNQPQHF. In DNA, the CDR3 is TGTGCCAGTAGTCCAGGCTTTAATCAGCCCCAGCATTTT.

V usage is TRBV4-3 and J usage is TRBJ1-2; 11 bases match TRBD1. CDR3 length equals 15 residues. Trimming cost V 3 bases and J 4 bases; bases outside gene matches: 4. In germline, CDR1 is LGHNA, CDR2 YSLEER. CDR3 sequence: CASSHQGQGAYGYTF. CDR3 nucleotides: TGCGCCAGCAGCCATCAAGGACAGGGGGCCTATGGCTACACCTTC.

This clone was counted once. The chain carries TRBV20-1 and TRBJ2-1, with D unresolved. This CDR3 region has 11 residues. Trimming shortened V by 7 bases and J by 4 bases, and 8 bases separated the two germline ends. Per the germline V gene, CDR1 is DFQATT and CDR2 is SNEGSKA (reference sequence). The CDR3 bases are TGCAGTGGAGGTCCGTACAATGAGCAGTTCTTC. Protein sequence: CSGGPYNEQFF.